This T cell receptor beta chain was observed in a study of T cell responses to AZD1222 COVID-19 vaccine. Findings and limits, study-wide: Just 5 to 7 people given AZD1222 tested seropositive at baseline.

TCRdb keeps only in-frame clones here, not all; method: immunoSEQ multiplex PCR. This table has about 92,000 clones, 85% to 90% appearing once. A remark on this clone: The antigen remains undetermined.

Trimming cost V 6 bases and J 7 bases; bases outside gene matches: 6. The germline V gene has CDR1 MNHEY and CDR2 SVGAGI. CDR3 length equals 14 residues. Source: peripheral blood, taken on day 0 of AZD1222 vaccination. This TCR came from an adult in good health. The chain employs TRBV6-5 and TRBJ1-5, with 10 bases aligning to TRBD1. The CDR3 nucleotides read TGTGCCAGCAGGGCGGGACAGGGGTCCCAGCCCCAGCATTTT. Protein: CASRAGQGSQPQHF.